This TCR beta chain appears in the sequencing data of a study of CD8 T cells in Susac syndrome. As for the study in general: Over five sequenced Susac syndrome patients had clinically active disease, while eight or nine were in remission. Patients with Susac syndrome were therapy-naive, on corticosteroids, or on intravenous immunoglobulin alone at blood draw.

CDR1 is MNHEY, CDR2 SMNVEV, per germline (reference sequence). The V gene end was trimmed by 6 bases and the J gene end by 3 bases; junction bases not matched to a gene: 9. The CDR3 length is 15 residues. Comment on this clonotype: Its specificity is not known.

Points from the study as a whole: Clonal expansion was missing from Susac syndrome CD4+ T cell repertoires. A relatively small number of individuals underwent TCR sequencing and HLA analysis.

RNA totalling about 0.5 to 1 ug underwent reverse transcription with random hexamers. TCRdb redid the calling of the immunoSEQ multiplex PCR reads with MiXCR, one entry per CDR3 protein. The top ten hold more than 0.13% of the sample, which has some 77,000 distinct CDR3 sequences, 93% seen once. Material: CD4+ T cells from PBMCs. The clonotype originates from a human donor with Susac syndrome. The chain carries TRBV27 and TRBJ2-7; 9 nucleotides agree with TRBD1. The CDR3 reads CASRPDPGQGYEQYF. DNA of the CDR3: TGTGCCAGCAGACCCGATCCGGGACAGGGCTACGAGCAGTACTTC.